These 27 T cell receptor beta chains were sequenced from one sample in a study of blood T cell repertoires in COVID-19. Repertoires were generated with immunoSEQ multiplex PCR, while TCRdb's copy carries only in-frame clones and drops some. The table shows 250,000 or so clones, with more than 75% occurring only once. The sequencing sample was made of PBMCs or T cells enriched from blood (not recorded which). These receptors were taken from a woman in her forties or fifties who had recovered from COVID-19.

The chain is built from TRBV28 and TRBJ1-6, with unresolved D. Germline loops: CDR1 MDHEN, CDR2 SYDVKM. Trimming took 1 base from V and 3 from J, leaving 13 bases between them. There are 17 residues in the CDR3. Here the CDR3 reads CASSLSSTFRYNSPLHF. As DNA, the CDR3 is TGTGCCAGCAGTTTATCCTCGACATTCCGCTATAATTCACCCCTCCACTTT.

The genes are TRBV7-9 and TRBJ1-1, with D tentatively TRBD1 (6 bases). Trimming pared 1 base from V and 1 base from J, leaving 7 bases between. This CDR3 is 14 amino acids long. Germline V lookup: CDR1 SEHNR, CDR2 FQNEAQ (reference sequence). CDR3 coding DNA: TGTGCCAGCAGCTTAGTGGGACAGAACACTGAAGCTTTCTTT. Protein: CASSLVGQNTEAFF.

V and J are TRBV7-9 and TRBJ2-5, with D possibly being TRBD2 (5 bases). The CDR3 has 11 amino acids. The V end was cut by 5 bases, the J end by 9 bases, with 10 bases between. Germline values: CDR1 SEHNR, CDR2 FQNEAQ (reference sequence). This CDR3 is CASSAYGAQYF. The CDR3 DNA reads as TGTGCCAGCAGCGCCTACGGGGCCCAGTACTTC.

V gene TRBV6-1 combines with J gene TRBJ2-1; 9 nucleotides agree with TRBD2. The CDR3 extends over 15 amino acids. V lost 0 bases, J lost 3 bases, and 0 bases stayed unmatched. Per the germline V gene, CDR1 is MNHNS and CDR2 is SASEGT. The CDR3 protein is CASSEASGSYNEQFF. The CDR3, as DNA: TGTGCCAGCAGTGAAGCTAGCGGGAGCTACAATGAGCAGTTCTTC.

This clone was found once. The chain uses TRBV15 and TRBJ2-3; 9 nucleotides match TRBD2. V lost 4 bases and J lost 4; bases outside the gene matches: 3. The CDR3 has 14 residues. The germline V gene has CDR1 LNHNV and CDR2 YYDKDF (reference sequence). Written as DNA, the CDR3 is TGTGCCACCAGCACCGGACTAGCGCCAGATACGCAGTATTTT. It specifies CATSTGLAPDTQYF.

The chain links TRBV6-5 to TRBJ1-3, with a possible D match to TRBD1 (6 bases). V was trimmed by 5 bases and J by 2 bases, leaving 10 bases between them. The CDR3 runs 14 residues. Germline values: CDR1 MNHEY, CDR2 SVGAGI. The CDR3 region has the DNA TGTGCCAGCAGTAGGAGACAGGCTGGAAACACCATATATTTT. Translated: CASSRRQAGNTIYF.

The rearrangement uses TRBV2 and TRBJ2-3; 10 bases fit TRBD2. V lost 8 bases and J lost 1; bases outside the gene matches: 0. This CDR3 has 13 amino acids. Looked up from germline, CDR1 is SNHLY and CDR2 is FYNNEI. Written as DNA, the CDR3 is TGTGCCAGCGGGACTAGCGGCACAGATACGCAGTATTTT. Its translation: CASGTSGTDTQYF.

This clone was observed a handful of times. The chain is built from TRBV7-8 and TRBJ1-5; 8 bases line up with TRBD1. This CDR3 is built from 14 residues. Germline lookup yields CDR1 SGHVS and CDR2 FQNEAQ. With 5 bases clipped from V and 7 bases from J, the junction kept 7 bases outside the gene matches. Here the CDR3 reads CASSADRVGQPQHF. DNA of the CDR3: TGTGCCAGCAGCGCGGACAGGGTTGGGCAGCCCCAGCATTTT.

The rearrangement links TRBV19 to TRBJ1-5; D remains ambiguous. V gave up 5 bases and J gave up 2 bases, with 13 bases separating them. The CDR3 runs 15 residues. The germline V gene has CDR1 LNHDA and CDR2 SQIVND (reference sequence). CDR3 DNA: TGTGCCAGTAGTCCCCCTCGAGGAGGCAATCAGCCCCAGCATTTT. As protein: CASSPPRGGNQPQHF.

CDR3 region: CATSGGGLAGAYEQFF. For the CDR3, the DNA is TGTGCCACCAGCGGGGGGGGACTAGCGGGAGCCTATGAGCAGTTCTTC. The chain links TRBV15 to TRBJ2-1; 14 positions match TRBD2. The germline V gene encodes CDR1 LNHNV and CDR2 YYDKDF (reference sequence). The CDR3 contains 16 residues. V shed 5 bases, J shed 8 bases, and the junction held 8 bases outside the gene matches.

The V gene is TRBV6-4, the J gene TRBJ1-6; 8 nucleotides line up with TRBD1. The V gene end was trimmed by 3 bases and the J gene end by 7 bases; junction bases not matched to a gene: 5. The CDR3 extends over 15 amino acids. The germline CDR1 and CDR2 sequences are MRHNA and SNTAGT. CDR3 bases: TGTGCCAGCAGTGAACGGACAGGGTACAATTCACCCCTCCACTTT. Amino acid sequence: CASSERTGYNSPLHF.

This clone was seen more than once but under ten times. J is TRBJ2-1 and V is TRBV5-1; TRBD2 matches 10 bases. The germline CDR1 and CDR2 sequences are SGHRS and YFSETQ. The CDR3 is 15 residues long. With V trimmed by 1 base and J by 8 bases, 6 bases remained unmatched. The CDR3 bases are TGCGCCAGCAGCTTGAGTCTAGCGGGAGTTGATGAGCAGTTCTTC. It translates to CASSLSLAGVDEQFF.

The J gene is TRBJ1-2, the V gene TRBV29-1; perhaps TRBD1 as D (6 bases). The germline gives CDR1 SQVTM, CDR2 ANQGSEA. Between the trimmed V and J ends, which lost 6 bases and 5 bases, there was a span of 22 bases. The CDR3 extends over 15 amino acids. The CDR3 here is CSVEQLTGTAYGYTF. The CDR3 DNA reads as TGCAGCGTGGAGCAACTGACAGGAACAGCATATGGCTACACCTTC.

The rearrangement uses TRBV29-1 and TRBJ1-2, with TRBD1 matching over 7 bases. CDR1 SQVTM and CDR2 ANQGSEA come from the germline V gene. The V and J ends lost 7 bases and 6 bases, in that order; junction bases with no gene match: 5. CDR3 size: 11 residues. In nucleotides, the CDR3 is TGCAGCGGCGAGGGGGCGGATGGCTACACCTTC. Its protein product is CSGEGADGYTF.

V is TRBV10-3 and J is TRBJ2-7; 8 nucleotides match TRBD1. Per the germline V gene, CDR1 is ENHRY and CDR2 is SYGVKD. The trim removed 3 bases at V and 3 bases at J, leaving 7 bases unmatched. The CDR3 spans 15 residues. The CDR3 protein is CAISDSGTGLYEQYF. CDR3 bases: TGTGCCATCAGTGATTCGGGGACAGGCCTCTACGAGCAGTACTTC.

J is TRBJ1-6 and V is TRBV5-1, with D maybe TRBD1 (5 bases). Germline V gene data show CDR1 as SGHRS and CDR2 as YFSETQ. This CDR3 is 16 amino acids long. V dropped 3 bases and J dropped 10 bases, with 20 bases sitting between them. The CDR3 sequence: CASSSGGLIRGSPLHF. Here the CDR3 DNA reads TGCGCCAGCAGCTCGGGAGGCCTAATTAGGGGCTCACCCCTCCACTTT.

This clone was counted a single time. This chain links TRBV4-1 with TRBJ2-2; D is possibly TRBD2 (5 bases). From germline, CDR1 is MGHRA and CDR2 YSYEKL. This CDR3 is 14 amino acids long. Trimming took 1 base from V and 6 from J, leaving 9 bases between them. In DNA form, the CDR3 reads TGCGCCAGCAGCCAAGGACCTAGCTCCGGGGAGCTGTTTTTT. This codes for CASSQGPSSGELFF.

The chain recombines TRBV10-3 with TRBJ2-3, with 13 positions matching TRBD2. This CDR3 contains 17 residues. Germline V gives CDR1 ENHRY, CDR2 SYGVKD. The V segment lost 1 base and the J segment 6 bases; nucleotides outside the gene matches: 7. CDR3 nucleotide sequence: TGTGCCATCAGTGAGTTCAGGACTAGCGGGAGTTCGGATACGCAGTATTTT. Its translation: CAISEFRTSGSSDTQYF.

The V gene is TRBV10-3, the J gene TRBJ2-7, with 8 bases fitting TRBD2. Germline assignment: CDR1 ENHRY and CDR2 SYGVKD. The V segment lost 6 bases and the J segment 2 bases; nucleotides outside the gene matches: 6. The CDR3 length is 14 residues. The CDR3 sequence is CAISEPGLAYEQYF. CDR3 sequence (DNA): TGTGCCATCAGCGAACCGGGACTAGCCTACGAGCAGTACTTC.

V gene TRBV21-1 combines with J gene TRBJ2-1; no check of the table's D call, TRBD2, against the DNA was made. TRBV21-1 is an annotated pseudogene. The CDR3 consists of 19 residues. The CDR3 sequence: CASSNERGGAKISYNEQFF. The DNA of the CDR3 is TGTGCCAGCAGCAACGAACGTGGGGGGGCTAAGATCTCCTACAATGAGCAGTTCTTC.

V is TRBV18 and J is TRBJ2-7; 8 bases agree with TRBD2. Trimming took 1 base from V and 6 from J; bases not matched to a gene: 5. This CDR3 comprises 14 residues. Germline V gene sequence: CDR1 KGHSH, CDR2 LQKENI. The CDR3, as DNA: TGTGCCAGCTCACCACGCCCCCGGGAGGGCGAGCAGTACTTC. Its translation is CASSPRPREGEQYF. Full variable domain (rest looked up from reference TRBV18 and TRBJ2-7): NAGVMQNPRHLVRRRGQEARLRCSPMKGHSHVYWYRQLPEEGLKFMVYLQKENIIDESGMPKERFSAEFPKEGPSILRIQQVVRGDSAAYFCASSPRPREGEQYFGPGTRLTVT.

V is TRBV12-3 or TRBV12-4 and J is TRBJ1-2, with a possible D match to TRBD1 (6 bases). V lost 6 bases to trimming and J lost 8 bases, with 16 bases between them. The CDR3 has 13 residues. CDR3 nucleotides: TGTGCCAGCAGGCCAAGGACAGTGTGGGGCTACACCTTC. As protein: CASRPRTVWGYTF.

The chain links TRBV5-1 to TRBJ2-7, with 9 bases fitting TRBD2. V shed 0 bases, J shed 3 bases, and the junction held 4 bases outside the gene matches. In germline, CDR1 is SGHRS, CDR2 YFSETQ. The CDR3 totals 15 residues. The CDR3 loop is CASSLGGTSLYEQYF. Written as DNA, the CDR3 is TGCGCCAGCAGCTTGGGCGGGACTAGCCTCTACGAGCAGTACTTC.

The chain uses TRBV6-4 and TRBJ2-5; TRBD2 aligns across 11 bases. There are 18 residues in the CDR3. V lost 2 bases, J lost 1 base, and 9 bases stayed unmatched. Per germline, CDR1 MRHNA and CDR2 SNTAGT. The CDR3 nucleotides are TGTGCCAGCAGTGACGGTCTAGCGGGAGGATTGGTCCAAGAGACCCAGTACTTC. Protein sequence: CASSDGLAGGLVQETQYF.

This clone occurred a few times. The chain carries TRBV2 and TRBJ1-4; TRBD1 aligns across 7 bases. The length of the CDR3 is 14 residues. V shed 6 bases and J 5 bases; nucleotides not matched to a gene: 6. The germline CDR1 and CDR2 sequences are SNHLY and FYNNEI. The CDR3 sequence is CASRPGTANEKLFF. CDR3 coding DNA: TGTGCCAGCAGGCCGGGGACAGCGAATGAAAAACTGTTTTTT. Full variable domain (outside the CDR3, taken from reference TRBV2 and TRBJ1-4): EPEVTQTPSHQVTQMGQEVILRCVPISNHLYFYWYRQILGQKVEFLVSFYNNEISEKSEIFDDQFSVERPDGSNFTLKIRSTKLEDSAMYFCASRPGTANEKLFFGSGTQLSVL.

This clone was detected once. V is TRBV7-9 and J is TRBJ2-1; TRBD2 aligns across 9 bases. Germline-derived CDR1 and CDR2 are SEHNR and FQNEAQ (reference sequence). V lost 0 bases and J lost 10; bases outside the gene matches: 10. CDR3 length: 16 residues. CDR3 DNA sequence: TGTGCCAGCAGCTTAGCGCCTAGCGGGACTCCTCGCGAGCAGTTCTTC. Translated, it gives CASSLAPSGTPREQFF.

V and J are TRBV29-1 and TRBJ2-1, with D possibly matching TRBD1 (6 bases). Germline loops: CDR1 SQVTM, CDR2 ANQGSEA. Trimming pared 4 bases from V and 8 bases from J, leaving 9 bases between. This CDR3 has 11 amino acids. DNA for the CDR3: TGCAGCGTTGTCACAGGGTATGAGCAGTTCTTC. Protein sequence: CSVVTGYEQFF.